This TCR beta chain came from a study of Tregs in tolerant kidney transplant recipients. Trimming removed 3 bases at V and 3 bases at J, with 15 bases between. The CDR3 has 16 residues. Germline CDR1 and CDR2: SGHRS and YFSETQ. Generated by immunoSEQ multiplex PCR, the TCRdb table keeps only in-frame clones and is missing some. The sample lists some 110,000 clones, around 91% occurring once. Points on this clone: Its antigen is unknown.

Whole-study findings and limits: Tregs expanded with activated donor B cells seemed most donor-specific. No direct test of biological reproducibility was done here. Few patients were studied, so findings need validation in larger groups.

CD4+CD25+CD127- Tregs, CD4+CD25- non-Tregs, CD4 and CD8 cells were sorted. The chain combines TRBV5-1 with TRBJ2-2; D may be TRBD1 (5 bases). The clonotype was recovered from a human donor in good health. Sequencing was done on a sample of CD4+ T cells from blood. DNA for the CDR3: TGCGCCAGCAGCTGGATAAGCCAGGGCCACACCGGGGAGCTGTTTTTT. This codes for CASSWISQGHTGELFF.